This T cell receptor (beta chain) is from a study of CD8 T cells in ankylosing spondylitis. TCRdb independently ran MiXCR on the 5' RACE reads; one entry per CDR3 protein. Counted here are 150,000 to 200,000 distinct CDR3 sequences, around 10% occurring once; the ten biggest clones make up about 27%. This clonotype was recorded once. Germline V CDR1 and CDR2: SGHAT, FQNNGV. V lost 3 bases, J lost 8 bases, and 5 bases stayed unmatched. The CDR3 length is 14 residues. The sequenced sample was blood, either unsorted or a sorted T cell fraction (not recorded which). The chain links TRBV11-2 to TRBJ2-1; 9 bases agree with TRBD2. The clonotype was recovered from a male donor with ankylosing spondylitis or in good health (not recorded which). CDR3 protein: CASSFSGSGDEQFF. In DNA form, the CDR3 reads TGTGCCAGCAGCTTTAGCGGGAGCGGCGATGAGCAGTTCTTC.